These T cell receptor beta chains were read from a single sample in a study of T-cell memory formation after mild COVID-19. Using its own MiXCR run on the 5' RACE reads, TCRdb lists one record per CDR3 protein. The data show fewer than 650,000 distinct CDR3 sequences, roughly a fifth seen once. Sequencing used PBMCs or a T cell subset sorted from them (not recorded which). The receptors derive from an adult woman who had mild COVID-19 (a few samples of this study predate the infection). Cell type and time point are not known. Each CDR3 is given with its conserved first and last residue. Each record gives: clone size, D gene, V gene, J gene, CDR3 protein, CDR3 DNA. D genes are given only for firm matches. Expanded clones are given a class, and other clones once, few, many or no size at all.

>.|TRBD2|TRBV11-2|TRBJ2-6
CASSLDGWGGSSGANVLTF
TGTGCCAGCAGCTTAGATGGTTGGGGGGGAAGCTCTGGGGCCAACGTCCTGACTTTC
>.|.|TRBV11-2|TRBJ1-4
CASSLDTAGTYEKLFF
TGTGCCAGCAGCTTAGATACGGCAGGAACGTATGAAAAACTGTTTTTT
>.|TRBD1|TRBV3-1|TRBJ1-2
CASSPRGQGTYGYTF
TGTGCCAGCAGCCCCCGGGGACAGGGGACCTATGGCTACACCTTC
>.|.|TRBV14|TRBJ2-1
CASSQARLGQFF
TGTGCCAGCAGCCAAGCTCGTCTAGGGCAGTTCTTC
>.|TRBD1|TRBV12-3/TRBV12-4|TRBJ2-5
CASSLEGGGETQYF
TGTGCCAGCAGTTTAGAAGGGGGCGGTGAGACCCAGTACTTC
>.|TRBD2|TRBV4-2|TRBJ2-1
CASETVAGGHMMGEQFF
TGTGCCAGCGAAACGGTGGCGGGGGGGCATATGATGGGTGAGCAGTTCTTC
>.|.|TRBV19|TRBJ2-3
CASSRLSGGTDTQYF
TGTGCCAGTAGTAGACTATCGGGCGGCACAGATACGCAGTATTTT
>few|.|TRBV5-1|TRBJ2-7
CASSPRWGEQYF
TGCGCCAGCAGCCCGCGGTGGGGCGAGCAGTACTTC
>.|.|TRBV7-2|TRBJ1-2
CASSLEYGTINYGYTF
TGTGCCAGCAGCTTAGAATATGGCACAATAAATTATGGCTACACCTTC
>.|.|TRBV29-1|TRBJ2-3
CSAPALGDTQYF
TGCAGCGCTCCGGCTTTGGGGGATACGCAGTATTTT
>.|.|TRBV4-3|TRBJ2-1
CASSQGAGQNNEQFF
TGCGCCAGCAGCCAAGGAGCGGGACAGAACAATGAGCAGTTCTTC
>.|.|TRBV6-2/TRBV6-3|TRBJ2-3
CASSYSSRESTDTQYF
TGTGCCAGCAGTTACTCGAGCAGGGAAAGCACAGATACGCAGTATTTT
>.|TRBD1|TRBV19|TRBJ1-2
CATSTGGYVGYTF
TGTGCCACAAGTACAGGGGGCTATGTTGGCTACACCTTC
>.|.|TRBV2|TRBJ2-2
CASKKVGELFF
TGTGCCAGCAAGAAAGTAGGGGAGCTGTTTTTT
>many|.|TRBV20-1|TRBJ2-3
CSARHQSTDTQYF
TGCAGTGCTAGACACCAGAGCACAGATACGCAGTATTTT
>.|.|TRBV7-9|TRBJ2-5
CASSFPQGVETQYF
TGTGCCAGCAGCTTCCCGCAGGGCGTAGAGACCCAGTACTTC
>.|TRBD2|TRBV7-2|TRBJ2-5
CASSLRLAAYQETQYF
TGTGCCAGCAGCTTAAGGCTAGCGGCGTACCAAGAGACCCAGTACTTC
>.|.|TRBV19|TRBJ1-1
CASRGQDTEAFF
TGTGCCAGTAGGGGCCAAGACACTGAAGCTTTCTTT
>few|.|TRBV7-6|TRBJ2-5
CASSLQFVERAQYF
TGTGCCAGCAGCCTACAGTTCGTTGAGAGGGCCCAGTACTTC
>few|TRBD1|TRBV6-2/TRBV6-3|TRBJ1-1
CASSRNTGGKAFF
TGTGCCAGCAGTAGAAATACAGGGGGCAAAGCTTTCTTT
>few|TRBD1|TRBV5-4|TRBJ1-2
CASTPTGTGYGYTF
TGTGCCAGCACCCCCACCGGGACAGGTTATGGCTACACCTTC
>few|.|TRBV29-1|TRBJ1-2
CSVVSANYGYTF
TGCAGCGTTGTGTCAGCAAACTATGGCTACACCTTC
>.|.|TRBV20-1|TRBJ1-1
CSATEFRDF
TGCAGTGCTACCGAATTCCGGGACTTT
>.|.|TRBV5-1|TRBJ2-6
CASSIYSGANVLTF
TGCGCCAGCAGCATATACTCTGGGGCCAACGTCCTGACTTTC
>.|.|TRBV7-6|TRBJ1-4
CASSLTAESEKLFF
TGTGCCAGCAGCTTGACAGCGGAGAGCGAAAAACTGTTTTTT
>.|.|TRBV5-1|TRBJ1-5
CASSLDAGHYQPQHF
TGCGCCAGCAGCTTGGACGCAGGGCACTATCAGCCCCAGCATTTT
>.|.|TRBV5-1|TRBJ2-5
CASSWGTPGETQYF
TGCGCCAGCAGCTGGGGTACCCCAGGGGAGACCCAGTACTTC
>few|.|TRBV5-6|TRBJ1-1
CASSLFTGYTEAFF
TGTGCCAGCAGCTTGTTTACGGGTTACACTGAAGCTTTCTTT
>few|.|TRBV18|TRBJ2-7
CASSAGLTGDYEQYF
TGTGCCAGCTCAGCCGGACTAACAGGGGACTACGAGCAGTACTTC
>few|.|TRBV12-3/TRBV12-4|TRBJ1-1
CASSLARATEAFF
TGTGCCAGCAGTTTAGCGCGGGCCACTGAAGCTTTCTTT
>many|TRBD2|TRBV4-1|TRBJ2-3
CASSQDQGSGGADTQYF
TGCGCCAGCAGCCAAGATCAAGGTAGCGGGGGGGCGGATACGCAGTATTTT
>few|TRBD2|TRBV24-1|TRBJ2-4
CATSDSGTSGRNIQYF
TGTGCCACCAGTGACTCCGGGACTAGCGGGAGAAACATTCAGTACTTC
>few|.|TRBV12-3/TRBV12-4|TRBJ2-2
CASSLPHERTEVVRYTGELFF
TGTGCCAGCAGTTTACCGCACGAACGGACAGAAGTGGTACGGTACACCGGGGAGCTGTTTTTT
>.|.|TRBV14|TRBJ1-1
CASSQEVAAEAFF
TGTGCCAGCAGCCAAGAGGTGGCCGCTGAAGCTTTCTTT
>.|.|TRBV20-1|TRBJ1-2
CSARGGSENYGYTF
TGCAGTGCTAGAGGGGGTAGCGAAAACTATGGCTACACCTTC
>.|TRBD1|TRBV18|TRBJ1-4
CASSPSRGQANEKLFF
TGTGCCAGCTCACCCAGCCGTGGACAGGCAAATGAAAAACTGTTTTTT
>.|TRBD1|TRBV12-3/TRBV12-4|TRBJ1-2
CASSLARETGFLNGYTF
TGTGCCAGCAGTTTAGCGCGCGAGACAGGGTTCCTAAATGGCTACACCTTC
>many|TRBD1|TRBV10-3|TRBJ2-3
CAISRGDTQYF
TGTGCCATCAGCAGGGGGGATACGCAGTATTTT
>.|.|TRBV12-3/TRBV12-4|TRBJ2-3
CASTPGRWDTQYF
TGTGCCAGCACCCCGGGGCGCTGGGATACGCAGTATTTT
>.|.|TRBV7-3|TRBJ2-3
CASSMEGGWGDTQYF
TGTGCCAGCAGCATGGAAGGCGGGTGGGGAGATACGCAGTATTTT
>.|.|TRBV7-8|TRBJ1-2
CASSLPGLYGYTF
TGTGCCAGCAGCTTACCGGGCCTCTATGGCTACACCTTC